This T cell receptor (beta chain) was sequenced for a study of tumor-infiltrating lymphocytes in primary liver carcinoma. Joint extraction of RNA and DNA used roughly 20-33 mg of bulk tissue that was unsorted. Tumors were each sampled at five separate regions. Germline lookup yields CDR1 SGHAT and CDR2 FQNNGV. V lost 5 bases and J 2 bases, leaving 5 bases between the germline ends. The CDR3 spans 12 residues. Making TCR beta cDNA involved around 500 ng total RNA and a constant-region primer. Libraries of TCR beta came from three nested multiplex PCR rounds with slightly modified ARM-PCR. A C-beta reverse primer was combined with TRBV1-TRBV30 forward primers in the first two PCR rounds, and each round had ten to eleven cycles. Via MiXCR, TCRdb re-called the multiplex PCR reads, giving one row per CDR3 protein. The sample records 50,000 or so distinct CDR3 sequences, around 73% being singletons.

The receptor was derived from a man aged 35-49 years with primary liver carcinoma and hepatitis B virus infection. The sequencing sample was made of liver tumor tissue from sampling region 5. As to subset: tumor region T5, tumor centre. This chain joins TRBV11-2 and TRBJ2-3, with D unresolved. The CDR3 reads CASSATTDTQYF. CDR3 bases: TGTGCCAGCAGCGCCACCACAGATACGCAGTATTTT.